This T cell receptor (beta chain) stems from a study of CD8+ T cells in alopecia areata. Germline assignment: CDR1 SNHLY and CDR2 FYNNEI. The CDR3 covers 13 residues. V was clipped by 2 bases and J by 4 bases, with 6 bases between them. As the sequencing template, cDNA was produced by extracting RNA and reverse transcribing it. Assay: immunoSEQ multiplex PCR; the TCRdb copy retains only in-frame clones and omits some. This table holds 120,000 or so clones, approximately 53% found once. This receptor was identified in a human donor with alopecia areata. The J gene is TRBJ2-1, the V gene TRBV2, with D unclear. Sequencing was performed on CD4+ T cells sorted from blood, taken at week 0. CDR3 DNA: TGTGCCAGCAGTGAAAGAGAGTACAATGAGCAGTTCTTC. It yields the protein CASSEREYNEQFF.